This TCR beta chain originates from a study of CD8+CD57+ T cells in acquired aplastic anemia. Study at large: DNA per sorted CD4+ or CD8+ sample ranged roughly 0.19 to 27.4 ug, averaging 3.2 ug. In CD4+ cells, healthy donors produced an average of approximately 10 million reads.

The template used for profiling TCR beta VDJ and CDR3 was genomic DNA. Each CDR3 protein is one row after TCRdb ran MiXCR on the reads. The profile shows about 420,000 distinct CDR3 sequences, about two thirds of them singletons. The CDR3 is 23 amino acids long, termini counted. Germline V lookup: CDR1 SGHAT, CDR2 FQNNGV. For this clonotype: The antigen is not known. It is unclear where the CDR3 begins or ends on the DNA, so no DNA is shown, and the CDR3 is as TCRdb lists it.

Study-level findings and limits: Some 29 CD8+ CDR3 sequences were shared between patients and controls.

The origin of this receptor is a human donor in good health, serving as a control. Source material: sorted CD4+, CD8+, or CD8+CD57+ T cells (not recorded which) from PBMCs. The J gene is TRBJ1-2, the V gene TRBV11-2; TRBD1 is the table's D call and was not checked against the DNA. The CDR3 loop is CASSPGTAMYLCASVSVLDGYTF.